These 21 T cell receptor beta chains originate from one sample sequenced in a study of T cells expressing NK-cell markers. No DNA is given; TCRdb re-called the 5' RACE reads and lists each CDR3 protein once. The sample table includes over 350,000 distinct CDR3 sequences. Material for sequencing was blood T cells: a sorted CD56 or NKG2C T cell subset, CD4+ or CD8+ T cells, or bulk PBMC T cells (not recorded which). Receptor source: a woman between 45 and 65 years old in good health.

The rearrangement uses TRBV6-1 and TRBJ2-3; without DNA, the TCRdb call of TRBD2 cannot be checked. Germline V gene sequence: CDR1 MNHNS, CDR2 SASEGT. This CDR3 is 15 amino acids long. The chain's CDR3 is CAITRGTSGIDTQYF.

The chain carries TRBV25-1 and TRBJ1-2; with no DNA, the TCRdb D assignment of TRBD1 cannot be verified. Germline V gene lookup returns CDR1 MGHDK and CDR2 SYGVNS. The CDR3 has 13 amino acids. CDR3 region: CARFPDGAYGYTF.

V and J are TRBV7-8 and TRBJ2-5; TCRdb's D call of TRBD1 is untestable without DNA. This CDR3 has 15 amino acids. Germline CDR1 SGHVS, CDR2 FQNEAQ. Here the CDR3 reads CASQFAPVGKETQYF.

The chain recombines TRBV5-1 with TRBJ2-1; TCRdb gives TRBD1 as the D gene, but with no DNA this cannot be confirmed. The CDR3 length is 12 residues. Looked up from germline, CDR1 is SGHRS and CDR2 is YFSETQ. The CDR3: CASSRQRDEQFF.

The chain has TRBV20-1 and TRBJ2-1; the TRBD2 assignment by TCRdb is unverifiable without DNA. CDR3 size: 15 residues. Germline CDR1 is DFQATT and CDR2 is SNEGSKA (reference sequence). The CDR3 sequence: CSARGLAAKRYEQFF.

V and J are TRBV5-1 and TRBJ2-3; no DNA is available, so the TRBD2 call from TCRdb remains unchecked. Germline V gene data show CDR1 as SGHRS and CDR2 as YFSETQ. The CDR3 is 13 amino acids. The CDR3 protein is CASTSGLELTQYF. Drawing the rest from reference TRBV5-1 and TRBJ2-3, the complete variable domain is KAGVTQTPRYLIKTRGQQVTLSCSPISGHRSVSWYQQTPGQGLQFLFEYFSETQRNKGNFPGRFSGRQFSNSRSEMNVSTLELGDSALYLCASTSGLELTQYFGPGTRLTVL.

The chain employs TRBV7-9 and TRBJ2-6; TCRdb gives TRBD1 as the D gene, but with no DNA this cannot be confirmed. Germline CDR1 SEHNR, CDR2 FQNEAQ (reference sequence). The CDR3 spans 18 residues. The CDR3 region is CASSYFLGESSGANVLTF.

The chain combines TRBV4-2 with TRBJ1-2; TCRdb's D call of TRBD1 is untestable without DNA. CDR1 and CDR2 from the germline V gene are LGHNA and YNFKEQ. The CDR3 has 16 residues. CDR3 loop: CASSPGGQPVTYGYTF.

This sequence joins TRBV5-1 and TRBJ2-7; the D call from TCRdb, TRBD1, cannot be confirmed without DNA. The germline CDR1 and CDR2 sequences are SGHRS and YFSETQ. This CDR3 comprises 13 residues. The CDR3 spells CASSLGQSYEQYF.

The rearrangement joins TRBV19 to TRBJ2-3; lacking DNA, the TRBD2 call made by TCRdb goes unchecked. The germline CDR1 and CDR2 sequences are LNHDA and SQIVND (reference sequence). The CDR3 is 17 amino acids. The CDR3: CASSILGLAGGTDTQYF.

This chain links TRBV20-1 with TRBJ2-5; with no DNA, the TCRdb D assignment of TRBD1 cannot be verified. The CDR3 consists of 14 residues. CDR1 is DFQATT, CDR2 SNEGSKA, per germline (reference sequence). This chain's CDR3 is CSARGQDRQETQYF.

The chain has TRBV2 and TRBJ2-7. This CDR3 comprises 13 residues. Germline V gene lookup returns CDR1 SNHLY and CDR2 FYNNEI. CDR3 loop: CASSTTHTYEQYF.

CDR3 in amino acids: CASSTQLAHVLGTQYF. The V gene is TRBV7-9, the J gene TRBJ2-3; the TCRdb D gene call, TRBD2, has no DNA to confirm it. Germline CDR1 SEHNR, CDR2 FQNEAQ (reference sequence). CDR3 length: 16 residues.

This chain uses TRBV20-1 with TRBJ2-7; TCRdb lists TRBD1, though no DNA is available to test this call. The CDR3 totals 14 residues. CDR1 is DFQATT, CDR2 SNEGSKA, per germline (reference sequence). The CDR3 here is CSARDRHGGYEQYF.

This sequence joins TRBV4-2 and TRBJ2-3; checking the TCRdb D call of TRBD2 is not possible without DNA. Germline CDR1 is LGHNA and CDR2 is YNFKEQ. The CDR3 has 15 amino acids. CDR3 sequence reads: CASSQDGGGLDTQYF.

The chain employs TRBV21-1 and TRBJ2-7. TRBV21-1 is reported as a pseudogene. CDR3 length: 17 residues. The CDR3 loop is CASTFCPSTLSSYEQYF.

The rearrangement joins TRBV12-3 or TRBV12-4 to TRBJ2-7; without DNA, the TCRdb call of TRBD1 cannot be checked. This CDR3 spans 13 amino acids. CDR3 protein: CASSLWDSYEQYF.

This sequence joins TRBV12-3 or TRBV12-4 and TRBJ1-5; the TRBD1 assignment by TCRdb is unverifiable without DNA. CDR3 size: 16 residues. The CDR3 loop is CASRPTGARDNQPQHF.

CDR3 sequence: CASNHGMGETQYF. The chain is built from TRBV4-1 and TRBJ2-5; TCRdb proposes TRBD2, but this gene call is untestable without DNA. Germline CDR1 is MGHRA and CDR2 is YSYEKL. The CDR3 runs 13 residues.

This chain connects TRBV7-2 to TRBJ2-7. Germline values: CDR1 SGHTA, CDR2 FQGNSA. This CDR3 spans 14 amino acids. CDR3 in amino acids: CASSFAGTLYEQYF.

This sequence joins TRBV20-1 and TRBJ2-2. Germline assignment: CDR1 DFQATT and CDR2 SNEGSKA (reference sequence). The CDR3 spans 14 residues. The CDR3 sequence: CSARDRGVPGELFF.